The clone carrying this T cell receptor (beta chain) appeared a single time. Germline CDR1 and CDR2: LGHNA and YNFKEQ. V shed 1 base and J shed 9 bases, with 15 bases lying between them. This CDR3 has 14 amino acids. The record originates from a study of blood T cell repertoires in COVID-19. Overall study context: PBMCs, B-cell-depleted T cells, or T cells were the source of the cDNA or gDNA that made up the material.

TCRdb's table, derived via immunoSEQ multiplex PCR, lists solely in-frame clones and lacks some. The table includes some 80,000 clones, around 90% detected once. This chain connects TRBV4-2 to TRBJ1-1; the D gene is possibly TRBD1 (5 bases). The sample comprised peripheral blood. The sequence came from a woman of 80 years or more with active or convalescent COVID-19. The chain's CDR3 is CASSQAGIKGQAFF. The CDR3 region has the DNA TGTGCCAGCAGCCAAGCTGGCATCAAGGGGCAAGCTTTCTTT.